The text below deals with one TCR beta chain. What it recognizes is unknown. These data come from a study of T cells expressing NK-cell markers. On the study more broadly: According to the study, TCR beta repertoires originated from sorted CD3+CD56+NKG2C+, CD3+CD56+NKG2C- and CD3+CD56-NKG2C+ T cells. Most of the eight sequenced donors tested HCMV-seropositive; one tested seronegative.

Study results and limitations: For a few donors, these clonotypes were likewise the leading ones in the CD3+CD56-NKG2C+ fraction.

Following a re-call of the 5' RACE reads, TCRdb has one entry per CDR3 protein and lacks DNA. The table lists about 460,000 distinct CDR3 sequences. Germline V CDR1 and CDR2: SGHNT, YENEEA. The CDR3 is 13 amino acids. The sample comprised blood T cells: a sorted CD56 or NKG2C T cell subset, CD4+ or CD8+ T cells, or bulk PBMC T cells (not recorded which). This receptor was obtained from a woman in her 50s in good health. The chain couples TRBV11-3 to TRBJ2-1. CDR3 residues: CASSSQYADEQFF.